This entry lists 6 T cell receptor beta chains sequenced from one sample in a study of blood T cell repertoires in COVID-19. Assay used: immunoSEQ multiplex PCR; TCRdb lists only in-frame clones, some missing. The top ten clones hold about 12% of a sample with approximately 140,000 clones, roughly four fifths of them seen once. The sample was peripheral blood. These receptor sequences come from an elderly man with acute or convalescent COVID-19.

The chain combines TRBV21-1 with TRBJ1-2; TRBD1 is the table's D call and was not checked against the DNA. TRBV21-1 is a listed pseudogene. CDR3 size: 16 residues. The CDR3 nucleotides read TGTGCCAGCAGGGACGTTCCGCACAGGGGGGACTATGGCTACACCTTC. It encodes CASRDVPHRGDYGYTF.

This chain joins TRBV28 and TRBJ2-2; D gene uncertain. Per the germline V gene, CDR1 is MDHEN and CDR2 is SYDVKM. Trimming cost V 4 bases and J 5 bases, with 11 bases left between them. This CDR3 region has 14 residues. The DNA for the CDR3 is TGTGCCAGCAGTTCCTCCTCGGGTACCGGGGAGCTGTTTTTT. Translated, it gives CASSSSSGTGELFF.

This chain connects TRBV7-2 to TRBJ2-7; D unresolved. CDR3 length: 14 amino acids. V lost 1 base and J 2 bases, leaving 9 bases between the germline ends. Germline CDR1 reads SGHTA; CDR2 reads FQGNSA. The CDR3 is CASSLGRTTYEQYF. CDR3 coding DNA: TGTGCCAGCAGCTTAGGTCGCACAACCTACGAGCAGTACTTC.

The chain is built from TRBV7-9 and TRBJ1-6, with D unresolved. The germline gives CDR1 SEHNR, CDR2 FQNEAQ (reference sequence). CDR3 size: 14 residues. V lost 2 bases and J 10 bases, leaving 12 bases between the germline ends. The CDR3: CASSLRLDGSPLHF. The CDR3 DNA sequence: TGTGCCAGCAGCTTAAGGCTAGACGGATCACCCCTCCACTTT.

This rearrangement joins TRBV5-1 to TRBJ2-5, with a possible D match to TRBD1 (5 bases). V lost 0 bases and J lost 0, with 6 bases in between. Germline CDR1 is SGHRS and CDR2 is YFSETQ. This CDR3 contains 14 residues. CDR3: CASSLDRNQETQYF. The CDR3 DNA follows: TGCGCCAGCAGCTTGGACAGGAACCAAGAGACCCAGTACTTC. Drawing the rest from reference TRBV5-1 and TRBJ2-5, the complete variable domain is KAGVTQTPRYLIKTRGQQVTLSCSPISGHRSVSWYQQTPGQGLQFLFEYFSETQRNKGNFPGRFSGRQFSNSRSEMNVSTLELGDSALYLCASSLDRNQETQYFGPGTRLLVL.

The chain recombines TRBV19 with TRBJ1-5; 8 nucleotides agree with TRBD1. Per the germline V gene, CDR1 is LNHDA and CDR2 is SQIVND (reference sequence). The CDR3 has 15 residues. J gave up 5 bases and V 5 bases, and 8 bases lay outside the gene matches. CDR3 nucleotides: TGTGCCAGTAGTCCGCCAGGGGGCGCAGATCAGCCCCAGCATTTT. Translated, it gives CASSPPGGADQPQHF.